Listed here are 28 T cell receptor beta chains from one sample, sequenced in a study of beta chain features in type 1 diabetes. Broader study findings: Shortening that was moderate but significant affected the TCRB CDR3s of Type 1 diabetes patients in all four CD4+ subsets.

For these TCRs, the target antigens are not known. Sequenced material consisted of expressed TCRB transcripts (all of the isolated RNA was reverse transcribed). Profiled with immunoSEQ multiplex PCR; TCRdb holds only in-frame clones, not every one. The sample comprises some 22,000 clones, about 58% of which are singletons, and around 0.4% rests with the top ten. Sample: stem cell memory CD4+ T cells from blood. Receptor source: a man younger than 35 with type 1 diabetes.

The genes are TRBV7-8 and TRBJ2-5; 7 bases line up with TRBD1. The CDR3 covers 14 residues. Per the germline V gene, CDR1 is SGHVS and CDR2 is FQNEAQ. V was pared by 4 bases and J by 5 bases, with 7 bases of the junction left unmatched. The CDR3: CASSSRQGLETQYF. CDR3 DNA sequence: TGTGCCAGCAGCTCCCGACAGGGCTTGGAGACCCAGTACTTC.

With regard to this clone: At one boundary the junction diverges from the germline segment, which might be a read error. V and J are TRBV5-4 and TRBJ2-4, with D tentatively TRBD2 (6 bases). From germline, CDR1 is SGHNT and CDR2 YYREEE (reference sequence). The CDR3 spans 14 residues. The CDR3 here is CASSLAPGSPPGDF. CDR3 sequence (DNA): TGTGCCAGCAGCTTGGCCCCCGGGTCCCCCCCGGGGGACTTC. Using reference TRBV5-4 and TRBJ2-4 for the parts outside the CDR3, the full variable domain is ETGVTQSPTHLIKTRGQQVTLRCSSQSGHNTVSWYQQALGQGPQFIFQYYREEENGRGNFPPRFSGLQFPNYSSELNVNALELDDSALYLCASSLAPGSPPGDFGAGTRLSVL.

CDR3 loop: CAIRDRGDTEAFF. CDR3 sequence (DNA): TGTGCCATCAGGGACAGGGGGGACACTGAAGCTTTCTTT. This chain uses TRBV10-3 with TRBJ1-1; 10 bases are a match to TRBD1. Germline loops: CDR1 ENHRY, CDR2 SYGVKD. V lost 6 bases, J lost 3 bases, and 1 base stayed unmatched. The CDR3 spans 13 residues.

The CDR3: CASSHPVAGGHTDTQYF. CDR3 DNA sequence: TGCGCCAGCAGCCACCCTGTAGCGGGGGGGCACACAGATACGCAGTATTTT. The chain has TRBV4-1 and TRBJ2-3, with 11 bases identical to TRBD2. J lost 2 bases, V lost 3 bases, and 7 bases had no gene match. This CDR3 comprises 17 residues. Germline V lookup: CDR1 MGHRA, CDR2 YSYEKL.

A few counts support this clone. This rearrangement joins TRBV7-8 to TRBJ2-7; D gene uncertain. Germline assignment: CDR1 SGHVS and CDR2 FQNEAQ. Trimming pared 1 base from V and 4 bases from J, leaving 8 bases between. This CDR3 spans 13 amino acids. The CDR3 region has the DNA TGTGCCAGCAGCTTAGTTGAGAGTTACGAGCAGTACTTC. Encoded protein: CASSLVESYEQYF.

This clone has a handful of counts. CDR3 residues: CASSEFRGYNEQFF. As DNA, the CDR3 is TGCGCCAGCAGTGAATTTCGGGGGTACAATGAGCAGTTCTTC. The rearrangement uses TRBV10-1 and TRBJ2-1; D may be TRBD2 (6 bases). Germline lookup yields CDR1 WNHNN and CDR2 SYGVQD (reference sequence). Trimming stripped 3 bases from V and 4 bases from J, with 10 bases between. The CDR3 contains 14 residues.

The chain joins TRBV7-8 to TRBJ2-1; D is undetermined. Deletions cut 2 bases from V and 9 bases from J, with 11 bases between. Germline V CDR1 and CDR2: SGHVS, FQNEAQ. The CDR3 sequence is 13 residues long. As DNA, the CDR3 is TGTGCCAGCAGCTTATCATCCATCGGTGAGCAGTTCTTC. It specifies CASSLSSIGEQFF.

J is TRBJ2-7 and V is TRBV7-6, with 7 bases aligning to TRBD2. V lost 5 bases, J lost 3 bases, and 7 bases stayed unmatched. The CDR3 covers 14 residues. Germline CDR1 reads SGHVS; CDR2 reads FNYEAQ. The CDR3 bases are TGTGCCAGCAGCCCGAGCGGGGCTCACTACGAGCAGTACTTC. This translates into CASSPSGAHYEQYF.

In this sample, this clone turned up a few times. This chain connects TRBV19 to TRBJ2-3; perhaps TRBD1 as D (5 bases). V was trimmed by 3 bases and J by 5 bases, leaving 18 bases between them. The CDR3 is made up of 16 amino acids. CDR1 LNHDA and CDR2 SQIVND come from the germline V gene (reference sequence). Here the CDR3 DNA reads TGTGCCAGTAGTATTCGGCCAGGGATCTCCGTAGATACGCAGTATTTT. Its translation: CASSIRPGISVDTQYF.

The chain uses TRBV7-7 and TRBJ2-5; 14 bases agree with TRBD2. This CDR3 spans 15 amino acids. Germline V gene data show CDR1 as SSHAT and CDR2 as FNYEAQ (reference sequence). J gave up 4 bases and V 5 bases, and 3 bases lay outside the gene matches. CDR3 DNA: TGTGCCAGCAGCCACGGGACTAGCGGGGGAGAGACCCAGTACTTC. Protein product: CASSHGTSGGETQYF.

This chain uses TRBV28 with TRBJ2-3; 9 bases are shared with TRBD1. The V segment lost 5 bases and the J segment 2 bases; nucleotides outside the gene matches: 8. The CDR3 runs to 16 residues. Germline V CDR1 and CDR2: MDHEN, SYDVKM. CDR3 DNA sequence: TGTGCCAGCAGTACCGGGGACAGGGAAGACACAGATACGCAGTATTTT. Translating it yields CASSTGDREDTDTQYF.

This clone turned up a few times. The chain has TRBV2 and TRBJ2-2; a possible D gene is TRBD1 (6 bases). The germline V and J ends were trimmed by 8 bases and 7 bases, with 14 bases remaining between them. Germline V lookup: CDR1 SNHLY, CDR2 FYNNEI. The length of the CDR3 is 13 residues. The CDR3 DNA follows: TGTGCCAGCCTCCAGACAGGTGGCGGGGAGCTGTTTTTT. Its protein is CASLQTGGGELFF.

The CDR3 is CASSLNTLGTTYGYTF. The CDR3 DNA reads as TGTGCCAGCAGCCTTAACACGCTGGGGACTACTTATGGCTACACCTTC. The chain uses TRBV5-4 and TRBJ1-2; the D gene is possibly TRBD1 (5 bases). Germline CDR1 is SGHNT and CDR2 is YYREEE (reference sequence). This CDR3 has 16 residues. The germline V and J ends were trimmed by 4 bases and 5 bases, with 21 bases remaining between them.

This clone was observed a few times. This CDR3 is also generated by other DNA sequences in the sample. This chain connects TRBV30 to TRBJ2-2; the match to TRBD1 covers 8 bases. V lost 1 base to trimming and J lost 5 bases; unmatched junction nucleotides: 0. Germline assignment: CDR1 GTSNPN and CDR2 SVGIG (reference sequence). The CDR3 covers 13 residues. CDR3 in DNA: TGTGCCTGGAGTGACAGGGGGACCGGGGAGCTGTTTTTT. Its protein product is CAWSDRGTGELFF.

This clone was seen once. The CDR3 here is CASSPRQGRIEKLFF. DNA for the CDR3: TGTGCCAGCAGTCCCAGACAGGGGAGGATCGAAAAACTGTTTTTT. This chain links TRBV28 with TRBJ1-4, with 8 bases matching TRBD1. The CDR3 length is 15 residues. Germline lookup yields CDR1 MDHEN and CDR2 SYDVKM. The junction had 10 bases not matched to a gene; V was cut back by 5 bases and J by 8 bases.

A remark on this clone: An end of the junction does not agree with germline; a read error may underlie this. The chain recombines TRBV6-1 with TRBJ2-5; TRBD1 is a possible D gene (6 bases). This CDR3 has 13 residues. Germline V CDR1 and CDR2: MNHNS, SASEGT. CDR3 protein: CASREVGGETQYF. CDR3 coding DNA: TGTGCCAGCAGGGAAGTAGGGGGTGAGACCCAGTACTTC.

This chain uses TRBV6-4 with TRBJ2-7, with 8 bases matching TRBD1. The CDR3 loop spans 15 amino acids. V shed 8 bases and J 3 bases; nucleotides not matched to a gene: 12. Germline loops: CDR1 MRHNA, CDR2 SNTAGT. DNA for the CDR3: TGTGCCAGCCGGACAGGGACAAACTCAGACTACGAGCAGTACTTC. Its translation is CASRTGTNSDYEQYF.

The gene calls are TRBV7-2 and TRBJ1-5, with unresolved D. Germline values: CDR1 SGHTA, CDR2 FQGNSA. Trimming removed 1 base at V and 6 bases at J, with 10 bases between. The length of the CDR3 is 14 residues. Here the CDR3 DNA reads TGTGCCAGCAGCTTAGTGGCAGTTGGTCAGCCCCAGCATTTT. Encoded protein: CASSLVAVGQPQHF.

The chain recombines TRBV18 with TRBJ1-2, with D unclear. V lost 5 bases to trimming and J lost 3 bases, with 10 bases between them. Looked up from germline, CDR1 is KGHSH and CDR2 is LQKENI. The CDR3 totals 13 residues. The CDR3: CASSATHYYGYTF. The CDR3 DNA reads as TGTGCCAGCTCAGCGACACACTACTATGGCTACACCTTC. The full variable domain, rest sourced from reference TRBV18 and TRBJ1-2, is NAGVMQNPRHLVRRRGQEARLRCSPMKGHSHVYWYRQLPEEGLKFMVYLQKENIIDESGMPKERFSAEFPKEGPSILRIQQVVRGDSAAYFCASSATHYYGYTFGSGTRLTVV.

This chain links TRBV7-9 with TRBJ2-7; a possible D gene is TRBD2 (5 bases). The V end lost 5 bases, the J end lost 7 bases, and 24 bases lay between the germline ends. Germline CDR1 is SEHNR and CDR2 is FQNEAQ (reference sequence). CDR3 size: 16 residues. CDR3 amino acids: CASSGNSDGWRREQYF. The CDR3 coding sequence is TGTGCCAGCAGCGGAAATTCGGACGGCTGGCGGAGGGAGCAGTACTTC.

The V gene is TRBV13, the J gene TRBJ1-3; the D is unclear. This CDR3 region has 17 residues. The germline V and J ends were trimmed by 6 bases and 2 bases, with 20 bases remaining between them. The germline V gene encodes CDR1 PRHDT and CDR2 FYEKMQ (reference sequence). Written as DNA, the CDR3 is TGTGCCAGCAGTCCTGCCTTTGCGGGCTCTCCTGGAAACACCATATATTTT. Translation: CASSPAFAGSPGNTIYF.

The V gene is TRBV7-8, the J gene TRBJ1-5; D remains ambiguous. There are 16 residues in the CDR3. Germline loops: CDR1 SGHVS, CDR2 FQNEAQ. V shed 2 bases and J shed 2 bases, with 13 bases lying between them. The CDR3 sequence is CASSLTFPMGNQPQHF. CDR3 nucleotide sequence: TGTGCCAGCAGCTTAACTTTCCCTATGGGCAATCAGCCCCAGCATTTT.

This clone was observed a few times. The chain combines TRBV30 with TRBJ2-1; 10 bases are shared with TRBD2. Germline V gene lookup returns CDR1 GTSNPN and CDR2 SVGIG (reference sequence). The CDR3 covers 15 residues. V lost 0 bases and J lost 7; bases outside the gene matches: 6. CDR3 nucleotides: TGTGCCTGGAGTGTAAAAGCGGGGGGGCGGAATGAGCAGTTCTTC. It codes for CAWSVKAGGRNEQFF.

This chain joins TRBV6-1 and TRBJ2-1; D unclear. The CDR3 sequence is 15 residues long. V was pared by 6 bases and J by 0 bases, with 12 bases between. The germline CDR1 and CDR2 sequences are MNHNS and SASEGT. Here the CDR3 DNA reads TGTGCCAGCAGCCCGACATCTTACTCCTACAATGAGCAGTTCTTC. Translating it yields CASSPTSYSYNEQFF.

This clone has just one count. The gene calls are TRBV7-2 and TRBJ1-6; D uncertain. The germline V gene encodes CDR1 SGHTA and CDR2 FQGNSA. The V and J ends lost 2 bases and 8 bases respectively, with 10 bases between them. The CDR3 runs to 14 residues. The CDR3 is CASSLIPPDSPLHF. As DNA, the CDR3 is TGTGCCAGCAGCTTAATCCCCCCTGATTCACCCCTCCACTTT.

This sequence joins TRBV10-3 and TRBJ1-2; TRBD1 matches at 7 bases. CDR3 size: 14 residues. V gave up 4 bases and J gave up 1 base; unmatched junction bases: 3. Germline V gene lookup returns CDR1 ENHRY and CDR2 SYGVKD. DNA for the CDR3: TGTGCCATCAGTGGACAGGGCCATAACTATGGCTACACCTTC. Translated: CAISGQGHNYGYTF.

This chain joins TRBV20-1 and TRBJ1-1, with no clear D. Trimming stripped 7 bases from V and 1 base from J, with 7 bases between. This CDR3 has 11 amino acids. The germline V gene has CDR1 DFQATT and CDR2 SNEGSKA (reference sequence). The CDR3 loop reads CSDGRNTEAFF. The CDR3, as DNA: TGCAGTGACGGGAGGAACACTGAAGCTTTCTTT.

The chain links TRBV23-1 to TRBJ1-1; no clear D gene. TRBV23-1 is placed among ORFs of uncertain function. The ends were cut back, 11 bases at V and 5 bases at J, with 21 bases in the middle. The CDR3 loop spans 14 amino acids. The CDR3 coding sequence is TGCGCCGTCAGAGATGTCCCCGGGAAGACTGAAGCTTTCTTT. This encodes CAVRDVPGKTEAFF.